This T cell receptor beta chain is from a study of cytomegalovirus exposure and HLA in healthy donors. Study details: About 84% of several hundred genotyped donors fell in the Caucasian-associated ancestry cluster.

The PCR had 60 Vbeta and 13 Jbeta primers. Sequencing used immunoSEQ multiplex PCR; TCRdb keeps in-frame clones, though not all of them. The data include 140,000 to 150,000 clones; the top ten clones carry approximately 0.88%. V shed 5 bases and J 4 bases; nucleotides not matched to a gene: 4. From germline, CDR1 is MNHEY and CDR2 SVGAGI. The CDR3 is 14 amino acids. This TCR was recovered from a male donor in good health and CMV-seronegative. Input material: PBMCs. V usage is TRBV6-5 and J usage is TRBJ1-1, with 10 bases identical to TRBD1. This chain's CDR3 is CASSPWTGGTEAFF. The CDR3 DNA is TGTGCCAGCAGTCCTTGGACAGGGGGCACTGAAGCTTTCTTT.